These 7 T cell receptor beta chains were sequenced from one sample in a study of cytomegalovirus exposure and HLA in healthy donors. Amplification used 60 Vbeta primers and 13 Jbeta primers. The assay was immunoSEQ multiplex PCR, and TCRdb's table has in-frame clones only and misses some. The data show approximately 85,000 clones, 62% seen once. Sequences were obtained from PBMCs. Receptors originate from a woman aged 30 to 39 in good health and CMV-seropositive.

This clone was seen more than once but under ten times. The rearrangement joins TRBV30 to TRBJ1-5; TRBD1 is a possible D gene (5 bases). Germline values: CDR1 GTSNPN, CDR2 SVGIG (reference sequence). The CDR3 totals 13 residues. V dropped 2 bases and J dropped 6 bases, with 11 bases sitting between them. Here the CDR3 DNA reads TGTGCCTGGAGTTGGGGGGAAGGTCAGCCCCAGCATTTT. It encodes CAWSWGEGQPQHF.

This rearrangement joins TRBV30 to TRBJ1-5; weak D call: TRBD1 (5 bases). CDR1 and CDR2 (germline): GTSNPN, SVGIG (reference sequence). The CDR3 loop spans 12 amino acids. Trimming shortened V by 5 bases and J by 0 bases, and 5 bases separated the two germline ends. DNA for the CDR3: TGTGCCTGGGACAGTAGCAATCAGCCCCAGCATTTT. It translates to CAWDSSNQPQHF.

The rearrangement links TRBV4-1 to TRBJ1-1; D is perhaps TRBD1 (5 bases). The CDR3 covers 19 residues. Between the trimmed V and J ends, which lost 1 base and 0 bases, there was a span of 21 bases. Germline CDR1 reads MGHRA; CDR2 reads YSYEKL. CDR3 DNA sequence: TGCGCCAGCAGCCAAGCATCCGGGTCGGCCGGCAGGGTGAACACTGAAGCTTTCTTT. It is translated as CASSQASGSAGRVNTEAFF.

In its sample, this clone was seen a few times. This chain uses TRBV7-9 with TRBJ2-7; tentative D call: TRBD2 (5 bases). The CDR3 has 14 amino acids. In germline, CDR1 is SEHNR, CDR2 FQNEAQ (reference sequence). V was pared by 2 bases and J by 3 bases, with 11 bases between. CDR3 nucleotides: TGTGCCAGCAGCTTATTAGGGAGAGACTACGAGCAGTACTTC. Protein: CASSLLGRDYEQYF.

This rearrangement joins TRBV30 to TRBJ2-2; D unclear. CDR1 is GTSNPN, CDR2 SVGIG, per germline (reference sequence). CDR3 length: 13 amino acids. Trimming left V 8 bases short and J 0 bases short, with 10 bases between. The CDR3 sequence is CAGLYPNTGELFF. In nucleotides, the CDR3 is TGTGCCGGCCTTTATCCGAACACCGGGGAGCTGTTTTTT.

The chain is built from TRBV30 and TRBJ2-6; perhaps TRBD1 as D (5 bases). V lost 7 bases and J lost 2, with 12 bases in between. The CDR3 has 14 amino acids. Germline V gives CDR1 GTSNPN, CDR2 SVGIG (reference sequence). In DNA form, the CDR3 reads TGTGCCTTTCTCCGGACACCTGGGGCCAACGTCCTGACTTTC. Protein: CAFLRTPGANVLTF. The whole variable domain, remainder taken from reference TRBV30 and TRBJ2-6, is SQTIHQWPATLVQPVGSPLSLECTVEGTSNPNLYWYRQAAGRGLQLLFYSVGIGQISSEVPQNLSASRPQDRQFILSSKKLLLSDSGFYLCAFLRTPGANVLTFGAGSRLTVL.

A note on this clone: Other DNA sequences of this sample code for an identical CDR3. This rearrangement joins TRBV19 to TRBJ1-2; D is possibly TRBD1 (5 bases). V lost 3 bases, J lost 3 bases, and 8 bases lay in between. The CDR3 is 13 amino acids. Per the germline V gene, CDR1 is LNHDA and CDR2 is SQIVND (reference sequence). CDR3 in amino acids: CASSIGTYYGYTF. The CDR3 region has the DNA TGTGCCAGTAGTATTGGGACTTACTATGGCTACACCTTC.